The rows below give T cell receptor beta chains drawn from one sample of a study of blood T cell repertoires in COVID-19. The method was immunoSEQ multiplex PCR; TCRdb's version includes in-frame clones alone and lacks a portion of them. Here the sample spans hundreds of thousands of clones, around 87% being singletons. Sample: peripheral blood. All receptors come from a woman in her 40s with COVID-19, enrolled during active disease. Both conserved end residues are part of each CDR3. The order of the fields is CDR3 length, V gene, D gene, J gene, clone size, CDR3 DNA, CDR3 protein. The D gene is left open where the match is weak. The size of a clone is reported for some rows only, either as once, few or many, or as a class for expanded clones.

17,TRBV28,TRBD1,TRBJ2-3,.,TGTGCCAGCAGTTTCTCCGGCGGGACAGGAAACACAGATACGCAGTATTTT,CASSFSGGTGNTDTQYF
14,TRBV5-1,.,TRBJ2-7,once,TGCGCCAGCAGCTTGGCGGACAGCCTCTACGAGCAGTACTTC,CASSLADSLYEQYF
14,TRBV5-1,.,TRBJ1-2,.,TGCGCCAGCAGCTTGGCCGGGACCGGGGGAGGCTACACCTTC,CASSLAGTGGGYTF
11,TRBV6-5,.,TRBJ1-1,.,TGTGCCAGCAGACGGGACACTGAAGCTTTCTTT,CASRRDTEAFF
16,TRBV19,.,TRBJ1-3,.,TGTGCCAGTAGTATAGCCGGACAGAGCTCTGGAAACACCATATATTTT,CASSIAGQSSGNTIYF
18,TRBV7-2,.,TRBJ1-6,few,TGTGCCAGCAGCACTAGGCCCAGTCTGAGCTCCTATAATTCACCCCTCCACTTT,CASSTRPSLSSYNSPLHF
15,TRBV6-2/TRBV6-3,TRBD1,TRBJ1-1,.,TGTGCCAGCAGCCACAGGGACAGGGGGCGGACTGAAGCTTTCTTT,CASSHRDRGRTEAFF
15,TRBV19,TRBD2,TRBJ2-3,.,TGTGCCAGTACCCAACGCGGGGGGTACACAGATACGCAGTATTTT,CASTQRGGYTDTQYF
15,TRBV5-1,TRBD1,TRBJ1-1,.,TGCGCCAGCAGCCCGGGACAGGGGGCTGTCACTGAAGCTTTCTTT,CASSPGQGAVTEAFF
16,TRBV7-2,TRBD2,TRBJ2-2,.,TGTGCCAGCAGCCAGCGGGCGGGAGGGACCACCGGGGAGCTGTTTTTT,CASSQRAGGTTGELFF
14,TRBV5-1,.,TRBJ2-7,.,TGCGCCAGCAGCTTGTACTCGGACACCTACGAGCAGTACTTC,CASSLYSDTYEQYF
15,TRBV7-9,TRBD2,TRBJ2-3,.,TGTGCCAGCAGCCCCGGGACTAGCGGGACACATACGCAGTATTTT,CASSPGTSGTHTQYF
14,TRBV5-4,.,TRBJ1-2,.,TGTGCCAGCAGCTGGGTCGGTAGCCGGGAGGGCTACACCTTC,CASSWVGSREGYTF
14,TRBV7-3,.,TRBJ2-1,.,TGTGCCAGCAGCTTACACCTAGCCCGAAATGAGCAGTTCTTC,CASSLHLARNEQFF
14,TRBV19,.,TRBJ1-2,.,TGTGCCAGTAGTATGTCGGGGGACGGCTATGGCTACACCTTC,CASSMSGDGYGYTF
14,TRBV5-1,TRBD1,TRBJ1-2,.,TGCGCCAGCAGCTTGGCGGGACAGGGACATGGCTACACCTTC,CASSLAGQGHGYTF
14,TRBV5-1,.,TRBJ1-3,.,TGCGCCAGCAGCCCGGCGGGGTTCATGGACACCATATATTTT,CASSPAGFMDTIYF
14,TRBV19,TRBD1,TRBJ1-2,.,TGTGCCAGTAGTCCAACGACAGGGAACTATGGCTACACCTTC,CASSPTTGNYGYTF
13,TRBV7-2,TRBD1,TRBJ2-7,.,TGTGCCGCCGGGACAGGGGTCTCCTACGAGCAGTACTTC,CAAGTGVSYEQYF
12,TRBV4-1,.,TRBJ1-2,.,TGCGCCAGCAGCTTACGGGATCAGGGCTACACCTTC,CASSLRDQGYTF
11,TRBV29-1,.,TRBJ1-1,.,TGCAGCGTTGAAGACTCCACTGAAGCTTTCTTT,CSVEDSTEAFF
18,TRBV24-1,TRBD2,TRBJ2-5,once,TGTGCCACCAGTGACACCGGGACTAGCGGGGGGGCCCGTTTGACCCAGTACTTC,CATSDTGTSGGARLTQYF
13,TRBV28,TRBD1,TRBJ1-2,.,TGTGCCAGCAGTCTTAGGGACAGCTATGGCTACACCTTC,CASSLRDSYGYTF
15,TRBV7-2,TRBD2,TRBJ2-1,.,TGTGCCAGCAGCATGCTAGCGGGGGGGCCGGGTGAGCAGTTCTTC,CASSMLAGGPGEQFF
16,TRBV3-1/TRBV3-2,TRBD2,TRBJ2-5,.,TGTGCCAGCAGCCAGGGACTAGCGGGGGGGCAAGAGACCCAGTACTTC,CASSQGLAGGQETQYF
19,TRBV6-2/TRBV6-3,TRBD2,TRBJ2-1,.,TGTGCCAGCAGTTACGGTGGATCTCTAGCGGGAGGTCCCTACAATGAGCAGTTCTTC,CASSYGGSLAGGPYNEQFF
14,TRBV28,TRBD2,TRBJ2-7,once,TGTGCCAGCAGGGTTAGCGGGAGGATGTACGAGCAGTACTTC,CASRVSGRMYEQYF
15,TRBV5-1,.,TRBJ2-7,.,TGCGCCAGCAGCATAGTAGGGGGGGTAAACGGCGAGCAGTACTTC,CASSIVGGVNGEQYF